This T cell receptor (beta chain) emerged from a study of blood T cells in healthy people across ages. Points from the study as a whole: Naive T cell percentage and TCR beta diversity correlated strongly. Diversity of TCR beta per million T cells declined in a roughly linear way with age.

Through a sample-barcoded 5' primer and a J-beta primer mix, a second PCR was run for roughly 6 to 12 cycles. TCRdb re-called the 5' RACE reads with MiXCR, one entry per CDR3 protein. Here the sample spans some 1.6 million distinct CDR3 sequences, roughly a third being singletons. Each individual donor underwent a draw of about 9.9 milliliters of peripheral blood. This clonotype was seen more than once but under ten times. Its antigen is unknown. V lost 4 bases to trimming and J lost 7 bases, with 14 bases between them. The CDR3 loop spans 13 amino acids. Germline V CDR1 and CDR2: SGHRS, YFSETQ. This TCR derives from a woman in her thirties in good health. What was sequenced was blood. This sequence joins TRBV5-1 and TRBJ1-2; D gene unclear. CDR3 residues: CASSRSDSSGYTF. Written as DNA, the CDR3 is TGCGCCAGCAGCAGGTCCGACTCAAGTGGCTACACCTTC.